The 26 T cell receptor beta chains given below trace back to one sample, sequenced in a study of shared clonotypes between healthy human individuals. Naive CD8 cells lacked CD45RO, underwent positive selection for CCR7 and left out terminally differentiated effector memory CD45RA+ cells. Profiling relied on immunoSEQ multiplex PCR, and the TCRdb table lists in-frame clones only, not all of them. The data show about 580,000 clones, with roughly 98% seen just once and roughly 0.29% held by the top ten. The specimen was naive CD8+ T cells sorted from blood. The receptors here all came from a man aged 30-40 years in good health.

The V and J genes are TRBV7-6 and TRBJ2-2; 7 bases are a match to TRBD1. CDR3 length: 16 amino acids. CDR1 SGHVS and CDR2 FNYEAQ come from the germline V gene. After removal of 2 bases from V and 3 bases from J, the junction contained 6 bases not matched to a gene. The CDR3 nucleotides read TGTGCCAGCAGCTTATCCCGGGACAGAGACACCGGGGAGCTGTTTTTT. Its protein is CASSLSRDRDTGELFF.

This clone was counted once. This chain joins TRBV7-9 and TRBJ1-4; possibly TRBD1 for D (5 bases). The CDR3 is 16 residues long. Trimming pared 5 bases from V and 7 bases from J, leaving 20 bases between. CDR1 and CDR2 (germline): SEHNR, FQNEAQ (reference sequence). CDR3 nucleotide sequence: TGTGCCAGCAGCCCCCGGGACTACCTCTTAGGTGAAAAACTGTTTTTT. Translation: CASSPRDYLLGEKLFF.

The V gene is TRBV11-2, the J gene TRBJ2-7; maybe TRBD1 (6 bases). This CDR3 has 18 residues. V shed 1 base and J shed 6 bases, with 25 bases lying between them. CDR1 and CDR2 (germline): SGHAT, FQNNGV. This CDR3 is CASSLGMNRAWAVGEQYF. The DNA for the CDR3 is TGTGCCAGCAGCTTAGGGATGAACAGGGCTTGGGCTGTCGGCGAGCAGTACTTC. Full variable domain (remainder filled in from reference TRBV11-2 and TRBJ2-7): EAGVAQSPRYKIIEKRQSVAFWCNPISGHATLYWYQQILGQGPKLLIQFQNNGVVDDSQLPKDRFSAERLKGVDSTLKIQPAKLEDSAVYLCASSLGMNRAWAVGEQYFGPGTRLTVT.

The chain carries TRBV7-6 and TRBJ2-1; TRBD2 matches 14 bases. CDR3 length: 15 amino acids. Germline CDR1 reads SGHVS; CDR2 reads FNYEAQ. J lost 7 bases, V lost 5 bases, and 4 bases had no gene match. The CDR3 DNA reads as TGTGCCAGCAGCGCCCGGACTAGCGGGAGGAATGAGCAGTTCTTC. This codes for CASSARTSGRNEQFF.

The chain uses TRBV28 and TRBJ2-2, with 10 bases identical to TRBD2. This CDR3 spans 15 amino acids. The germline CDR1 and CDR2 sequences are MDHEN and SYDVKM. The ends lost 7 bases at V and 4 bases at J; junction bases unmatched: 6. In DNA, the CDR3 is TGTGCCAGCACCATCTGGACTAGCGGCACCGGGGAGCTGTTTTTT. Amino acids: CASTIWTSGTGELFF.

The V call is TRBV5-4, the J call TRBJ2-5, with D possibly TRBD2 on 5 matching bases. The CDR3 has 13 residues. V gave up 2 bases and J gave up 3 bases, with 8 bases separating them. CDR1 is SGHNT and CDR2 is YYREEE in the germline V gene (reference sequence). Written as DNA, the CDR3 is TGTGCCAGCAGCTTACCGAGGGAAGAGACCCAGTACTTC. It is translated as CASSLPREETQYF.

The chain has TRBV4-2 and TRBJ2-2, with TRBD2 identical over 10 bases. J gave up 1 base and V 6 bases, and 14 bases lay outside the gene matches. The CDR3 runs to 19 residues. Germline CDR1 LGHNA, CDR2 YNFKEQ. As DNA, the CDR3 is TGTGCCAGCAGTCAGGGGGAATCTAGCGGGAGCCTGAACACCGGGGAGCTGTTTTTT. Amino acids: CASSQGESSGSLNTGELFF.

CDR3 nucleotides: TGTGCCAGCAGCCAAAGTGAGGGTCCTGAAGCTTTCTTT. This sequence encodes CASSQSEGPEAFF. V gene TRBV7-9 combines with J gene TRBJ1-1; no definite D call. Trimming cost V 5 bases and J 6 bases, with 13 bases left between them. CDR1 is SEHNR and CDR2 is FQNEAQ in the germline V gene (reference sequence). This CDR3 region has 13 residues. Filled out from reference TRBV7-9 and TRBJ1-1, the complete variable domain reads DTGVSQNPRHKITKRGQNVTFRCDPISEHNRLYWYRQTLGQGPEFLTYFQNEAQLEKSRLLSDRFSAERPKGSFSTLEIQRTEQGDSAMYLCASSQSEGPEAFFGQGTRLTVV.

This rearrangement joins TRBV28 to TRBJ1-1; no clear D gene. Trimming removed 7 bases at V and 6 bases at J, with 12 bases between. Germline CDR1 is MDHEN and CDR2 is SYDVKM. The CDR3 spans 12 residues. CDR3 residues: CASTKRSSEAFF. CDR3 nucleotide sequence: TGTGCCAGCACAAAACGGAGTTCTGAAGCTTTCTTT.

The chain employs TRBV30 and TRBJ2-2; 9 nucleotides agree with TRBD1. The V gene's germline CDR1 is GTSNPN and CDR2 SVGIG (reference sequence). The ends lost 3 bases at V and 1 base at J; junction bases unmatched: 9. The CDR3 loop spans 17 amino acids. The CDR3 nucleotides are TGTGCCTGGAGAGGATATAGGACAGGGGAGAACACCGGGGAGCTGTTTTTT. Translating gives CAWRGYRTGENTGELFF.

V and J are TRBV6-1 and TRBJ1-5; D remains ambiguous. Trimming left V 2 bases short and J 3 bases short, with 11 bases between. In germline, CDR1 is MNHNS, CDR2 SASEGT. This CDR3 is 15 amino acids long. The CDR3 DNA reads TGTGCCAGCAGTGAATTCCGGGGAGTCAATCAGCCCCAGCATTTT. Encoded protein: CASSEFRGVNQPQHF.

CDR3 in DNA: TGTGCCAGCAGCAATGAGCAGTTCTTC. Amino acid sequence: CASSNEQFF. This sequence joins TRBV6-1 and TRBJ2-1; no firm D call. The CDR3 extends over 9 amino acids. Germline V gene lookup returns CDR1 MNHNS and CDR2 SASEGT. Trimming left V 6 bases short and J 6 bases short, with 0 bases between.

The chain uses TRBV7-9 and TRBJ2-3, with D perhaps TRBD1 or TRBD2 (6 bases each). This CDR3 comprises 16 residues. CDR1 is SEHNR, CDR2 FQNEAQ, per germline (reference sequence). Trimming pared 0 bases from V and 4 bases from J, leaving 14 bases between. This chain's CDR3 is CASSLARGGQADTQYF. The DNA for the CDR3 is TGTGCCAGCAGCTTAGCCAGGGGAGGTCAGGCAGATACGCAGTATTTT.

This clone is a singleton in its sample. The CDR3 region has the DNA TGTGCCAGCAGTTCGGCCGAGGAAAAACTGTTTTTT. Its translation is CASSSAEEKLFF. The V call is TRBV27, the J call TRBJ1-4; no clear D. The V gene lost 4 bases and the J gene lost 8 bases, with 8 bases spanning the gap. The length of the CDR3 is 12 residues. Germline values: CDR1 MNHEY, CDR2 SMNVEV (reference sequence).

The chain recombines TRBV10-3 with TRBJ2-3; possible D gene TRBD1, 6 bases. Germline CDR1 reads ENHRY; CDR2 reads SYGVKD. Between the trimmed V and J ends, which lost 3 bases and 3 bases, there was a span of 16 bases. The CDR3 consists of 16 residues. CDR3 protein: CAISDSGHSSTDTQYF. CDR3 DNA: TGTGCCATCAGTGACTCGGGACACTCGTCTACAGATACGCAGTATTTT.

V gene TRBV29-1 combines with J gene TRBJ2-5; D remains ambiguous. V lost 4 bases to trimming and J lost 4 bases, with 16 bases between them. Per the germline V gene, CDR1 is SQVTM and CDR2 is ANQGSEA. The CDR3 runs to 14 residues. The CDR3 sequence is CSVVPTNVLETQYF. The CDR3 coding sequence is TGCAGCGTTGTCCCAACCAACGTTCTAGAGACCCAGTACTTC.

This clone has a single count. The genes are TRBV27 and TRBJ2-2; 15 bases map to TRBD2. CDR1 is MNHEY and CDR2 is SMNVEV in the germline V gene (reference sequence). V dropped 5 bases and J dropped 4; count of bases not matched to a gene: 5. The CDR3 extends over 17 amino acids. The DNA of the CDR3 is TGTGCCAGCAGTGGACTAGCGGGAGGGCGAAGCACCGGGGAGCTGTTTTTT. This translates into CASSGLAGGRSTGELFF.

V is TRBV7-9 and J is TRBJ2-1; TRBD1 matches 7 bases. V was clipped by 0 bases and J by 8 bases; unmatched bases: 4. This CDR3 spans 14 amino acids. Germline V lookup: CDR1 SEHNR, CDR2 FQNEAQ (reference sequence). The DNA of the CDR3 is TGTGCCAGCAGCTTAGCCGACAGGGAGTATGAGCAGTTCTTC. Protein sequence: CASSLADREYEQFF.

The chain is built from TRBV4-1 and TRBJ2-1, with 7 positions matching TRBD2. The V and J ends lost 0 bases and 3 bases, in that order; junction bases with no gene match: 2. CDR3 size: 15 residues. The germline V gene has CDR1 MGHRA and CDR2 YSYEKL. The CDR3 protein is CASSQDASGYNEQFF. The CDR3 nucleotides read TGCGCCAGCAGCCAAGACGCTAGCGGCTACAATGAGCAGTTCTTC.

This rearrangement joins TRBV9 to TRBJ1-2; D possibly corresponds to TRBD1 (5 bases). V was clipped by 9 bases and J by 6 bases, with 15 bases between them. The CDR3 runs to 12 residues. Germline V CDR1 and CDR2: SGDLS, YYNGEE. CDR3 region: CATGGVVHGYTF. CDR3 DNA: TGTGCCACCGGAGGGGTGGTCCATGGCTACACCTTC.

CDR3 in amino acids: CASSGEGTSGFPRDTQYF. DNA for the CDR3: TGTGCCAGCAGCGGAGAAGGTACTAGCGGGTTCCCTAGAGATACGCAGTATTTT. The chain joins TRBV7-9 to TRBJ2-3, with TRBD2 identical over 9 bases. The junction had 17 bases not matched to a gene; V was cut back by 5 bases and J by 5 bases. Germline lookup yields CDR1 SEHNR and CDR2 FQNEAQ (reference sequence). The CDR3 runs 18 residues.

The chain links TRBV29-1 to TRBJ2-7; 8 nucleotides line up with TRBD2. This CDR3 spans 13 amino acids. J lost 3 bases, V lost 6 bases, and 7 bases had no gene match. Germline assignment: CDR1 SQVTM and CDR2 ANQGSEA. CDR3 protein: CSVVSGKFYEQYF. The DNA for the CDR3 is TGCAGCGTGGTTAGCGGGAAATTCTACGAGCAGTACTTC.

The rearrangement joins TRBV29-1 to TRBJ2-3; D may be TRBD1 (6 bases). Germline CDR1 and CDR2: SQVTM and ANQGSEA. The CDR3 length is 12 residues. Deletions cut 4 bases from V and 5 bases from J, with 10 bases between. The chain's CDR3 is CSVGQGLDTQYF. DNA for the CDR3: TGCAGCGTTGGGCAGGGGTTAGATACGCAGTATTTT.

The chain uses TRBV27 and TRBJ2-7; D is unclear. Between the trimmed V and J ends, which lost 3 bases and 0 bases, there was a span of 6 bases. This CDR3 contains 13 residues. Germline CDR1 MNHEY, CDR2 SMNVEV (reference sequence). The CDR3 protein is CASSFPSSYEQYF. CDR3 nucleotides: TGTGCCAGCAGTTTTCCGAGCTCCTACGAGCAGTACTTC.

This rearrangement joins TRBV7-9 to TRBJ2-2; D tentatively fits TRBD1 or TRBD2 (5 bases each). The germline gives CDR1 SEHNR, CDR2 FQNEAQ (reference sequence). This CDR3 is built from 15 residues. V was trimmed by 6 bases and J by 3 bases, leaving 14 bases between them. CDR3 residues: CASRPGTADTGELFF. The DNA of the CDR3 is TGTGCCAGCAGGCCCGGGACGGCTGACACCGGGGAGCTGTTTTTT.

This clone was seen just once. V is TRBV25-1 and J is TRBJ2-1; D call uncertain. Germline V CDR1 and CDR2: MGHDK, SYGVNS. This CDR3 region has 11 residues. V was cut by 4 bases and J by 9 bases, with 7 bases left in between. This chain's CDR3 is CASSVVGEQFF. The CDR3 DNA is TGTGCCAGCAGTGTGGTTGGTGAGCAGTTCTTC.